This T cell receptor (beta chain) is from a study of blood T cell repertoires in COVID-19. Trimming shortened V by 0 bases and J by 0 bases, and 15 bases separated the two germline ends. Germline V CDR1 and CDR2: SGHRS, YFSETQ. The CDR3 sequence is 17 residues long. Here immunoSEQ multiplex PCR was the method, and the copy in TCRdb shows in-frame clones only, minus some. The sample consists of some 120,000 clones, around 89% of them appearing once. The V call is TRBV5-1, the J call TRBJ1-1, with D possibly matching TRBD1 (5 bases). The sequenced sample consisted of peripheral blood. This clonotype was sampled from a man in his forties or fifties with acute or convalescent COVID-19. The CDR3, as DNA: TGCGCCAGCAGCTTGGGGGACTACAGCGGAGTGAACACTGAAGCTTTCTTT. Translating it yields CASSLGDYSGVNTEAFF.